This is a list of T cell receptor beta chains from one sample in a study of blood T cell repertoires in COVID-19. Clones were sequenced by immunoSEQ multiplex PCR, and TCRdb holds only the in-frame ones, with some missing. The data contain fewer than 400,000 clones, around 90% of them singletons. The sequencing sample was made of PBMCs or T cells enriched from blood (not recorded which). The receptors come from a man aged 30 to 39 who had recovered from COVID-19. CDR3s include the opening cysteine and the closing phenylalanine or tryptophan. The D gene is left open where the match is weak. Where a row states a size, it is once, few, many or the class of an expanded clone; other rows omit it.

>.|TRBV27|.|TRBJ2-1
CASSDIYNEQFF
TGTGCCAGCTCAGACATCTACAATGAGCAGTTCTTC
>.|TRBV6-5|TRBD2|TRBJ2-2
CASSWTSEAGELFF
TGTGCCAGCAGTTGGACTAGCGAGGCCGGGGAGCTGTTTTTT
>.|TRBV21-1|.|TRBJ1-5
CASSKDGGRRGNQPQHF
TGTGCCAGCAGCAAAGATGGAGGTCGGAGGGGCAATCAGCCCCAGCATTTT
>.|TRBV11-1|.|TRBJ2-3
CASSYEVIADTQYF
TGTGCCAGCAGCTATGAGGTAATCGCAGATACGCAGTATTTT
>.|TRBV2|TRBD1|TRBJ1-2
CASTHSGGQGDYGYTF
TGTGCCAGCACTCATTCGGGGGGACAGGGGGACTATGGCTACACCTTC
>few|TRBV7-9|.|TRBJ1-4
CASSSPGTTNEKLFF
TGTGCCAGCAGCTCCCCCGGGACAACGAATGAAAAACTGTTTTTT
>.|TRBV18|TRBD2|TRBJ2-3
CASSPLGGATDTQYF
TGTGCCAGCTCACCACTCGGGGGGGCCACAGATACGCAGTATTTT
>.|TRBV18|TRBD1|TRBJ2-7
CASSPSDRGSYEQYF
TGTGCCAGCTCACCTTCCGACAGGGGCTCCTACGAGCAGTACTTC
>.|TRBV15|.|TRBJ1-4
CATSEERGAREKLFF
TGTGCCACCAGCGAAGAACGGGGAGCCCGTGAAAAACTGTTTTTT
>.|TRBV28|TRBD1|TRBJ2-5
CASSWGQAGETQYF
TGTGCCAGCAGCTGGGGACAGGCGGGAGAGACCCAGTACTTC
>few|TRBV10-2|.|TRBJ2-3
CASSGADTQYF
TGCGCCAGCAGTGGAGCAGATACGCAGTATTTT
>.|TRBV6-2/TRBV6-3|.|TRBJ1-5
CASSYPTGGLGQPQHF
TGTGCCAGCAGTTACCCCACCGGAGGGTTAGGTCAGCCCCAGCATTTT
>.|TRBV28|TRBD1|TRBJ1-2
CASTRGDRGGNYGYTF
TGTGCCAGCACCCGAGGGGACAGGGGCGGGAACTATGGCTACACCTTC
>.|TRBV12-3/TRBV12-4|.|TRBJ2-3
CASSLPSNTQYF
TGTGCCAGCAGTTTACCTAGCAATACGCAGTATTTT
>.|TRBV6-2/TRBV6-3|.|TRBJ1-1
CASSEMNTEAFF
TGTGCCAGCAGCGAGATGAACACTGAAGCTTTCTTT
>.|TRBV5-6|.|TRBJ1-1
CASSSSGGNTEAFF
TGTGCCAGCAGCTCATCCGGCGGGAACACTGAAGCTTTCTTT
>.|TRBV9|.|TRBJ1-1
CASSSSGGSWSEAFF
TGTGCCAGCTCAAGTTCTGGGGGGAGTTGGAGTGAAGCTTTCTTT
>.|TRBV6-5|.|TRBJ1-5
CASRHRVYSNQPQHF
TGTGCCAGCAGGCACAGGGTTTATAGCAATCAGCCCCAGCATTTT
>.|TRBV9|TRBD2|TRBJ2-5
CASSPVAGGPRETQYF
TGTGCCAGCAGCCCCGTAGCGGGGGGGCCCAGGGAGACCCAGTACTTC
>.|TRBV2|TRBD1|TRBJ1-4
CASRDREKLFF
TGTGCCAGCCGGGACAGGGAAAAACTGTTTTTT
>.|TRBV5-8|TRBD2|TRBJ2-5
CASRTSGGGETQYF
TGTGCCAGCAGGACTAGCGGGGGCGGAGAGACCCAGTACTTC
>.|TRBV19|.|TRBJ2-7
CASSMWGVGLEEQYF
TGTGCCAGTAGTATGTGGGGCGTGGGGTTGGAAGAGCAGTACTTC
>.|TRBV28|TRBD1|TRBJ1-6
CASSPTGTGISYNSPLHF
TGTGCCAGCAGTCCAACCGGGACAGGGATTTCCTATAATTCACCCCTCCACTTT